A single sample gave rise to the 4 T cell receptor beta chains below, sequenced in a study of human T cells and chemical hapten exposure. Time point of the sample: pre-sensitization, week 0. The treatment denotes: therapeutic diphenylcyclopropenone sensitization with weekly scalp DPC. TCRdb recomputed calls from the RACE reads with MiXCR, one row per CDR3 protein. The sample lists roughly 250,000 distinct CDR3 sequences, approximately 8.6% occurring once. Here the sequenced sample was whole blood, taken in connection with sensitization to the hapten diphenylcyclopropenone (DPC). Receptor source: a woman aged 35 to 49 with alopecia areata. Some clones in this sample may be carry-over from other donors' samples.

This clonotype was seen more than once but under ten times. The chain joins TRBV6-2 or TRBV6-3 to TRBJ1-1; D perhaps matches TRBD1 (5 bases). Germline V CDR1 and CDR2: MNHEY, SVGEGT. The V end was cut by 2 bases, the J end by 0 bases, with 16 bases between. The CDR3 sequence is 17 residues long. This CDR3 is CASSYDEGGRVNTEAFF. CDR3 bases: TGTGCCAGCAGTTACGACGAAGGTGGCAGGGTGAACACTGAAGCTTTCTTT.

This chain connects TRBV15 to TRBJ2-6; D is possibly TRBD1 (6 bases). Trimming cost V 0 bases and J 2 bases, with 14 bases left between them. CDR1 is LNHNV, CDR2 YYDKDF, per germline (reference sequence). The CDR3 runs to 18 residues. This CDR3 is CATSRDLQGLAGANVLTF. CDR3 DNA: TGTGCCACCAGCAGAGATCTTCAGGGGCTAGCTGGGGCCAACGTCCTGACTTTC.

This clonotype was seen more than once but under ten times. V is TRBV5-1 and J is TRBJ2-1; D not certain. Between the trimmed V and J ends, which lost 0 bases and 4 bases, there was a span of 14 bases. The CDR3 consists of 16 residues. In germline, CDR1 is SGHRS, CDR2 YFSETQ. The CDR3, as DNA: TGCGCCAGCAGCTTGGAAGGCAGGCGAGCTTACAATGAGCAGTTCTTC. Protein sequence: CASSLEGRRAYNEQFF.

V and J are TRBV6-5 and TRBJ1-6; the D is unclear. The CDR3 has 15 amino acids. V lost 5 bases, J lost 0 bases, and 8 bases lay in between. Germline V gene data show CDR1 as MNHEY and CDR2 as SVGAGI. The CDR3 is CASSRHISYNSPLHF. The CDR3 DNA follows: TGTGCCAGCAGTCGACATATCTCCTATAATTCACCCCTCCACTTT.